Listed below are T cell receptor beta chains from one sample, sequenced in a study of control samples from healthy donors and cancer patients. The method was immunoSEQ multiplex PCR; TCRdb's version includes in-frame clones alone and lacks a portion of them. The table shows about 130,000 clones, with approximately 90% occurring only once. The sample taken for sequencing was blood. The receptors here all came from a man younger than 35 in good health. Each CDR3 is given with its conserved first and last residue. Each record gives: CDR3 length, J gene, V gene, CDR3 protein.

17,TRBJ1-6,TRBV18,CASSPSGAVSYNSPLHF
16,TRBJ1-1,TRBV10-3,CAISLWDRDLNTEAFF
13,TRBJ2-5,TRBV6-2/TRBV6-3,CASSPTGSETQYF
15,TRBJ1-2,TRBV7-3,CASSLSGDSSYGYTF
16,TRBJ2-1,TRBV27,CASSLQAGGPEGEQFF
16,TRBJ1-6,TRBV4-1,CASSRTQGQVLSPLHF
15,TRBJ1-2,TRBV19,CASNQREGMGYGYTF
14,TRBJ2-7,TRBV19,CASSRSFTAYEQYF
17,TRBJ1-1,TRBV7-2,CASSSGTGLTANTEAFF
10,TRBJ1-2,TRBV2,CASSGGGYTF
17,TRBJ2-1,TRBV6-4,CASSDGTSGGHYNEQFF
14,TRBJ1-2,TRBV5-6,CASSRPGHTYGYTF
14,TRBJ2-5,TRBV7-8,CASSLATGMETQYF
15,TRBJ1-1,TRBV9,CASSPGGGRYTEAFF
14,TRBJ2-5,TRBV6-5,CASSPLGGSETQYF
15,TRBJ2-5,TRBV18,CASSPGGWRQETQYF
15,TRBJ1-4,TRBV3-1/TRBV3-2,CASSQNRATNEKLFF
12,TRBJ1-2,TRBV6-5,CASSSAGRGYTF
17,TRBJ2-2,TRBV9,CASSVSGAGGHTGELFF
12,TRBJ1-1,TRBV11-2,CASSPGTGEAFF
17,TRBJ1-1,TRBV15,CATSRESRGLLNTEAFF
13,TRBJ2-3,TRBV5-1,CASSLEGTDTQYF
13,TRBJ1-1,TRBV2,CASSVRGHTEAFF
15,TRBJ1-1,TRBV18,CASSPWTGMNTEAFF
17,TRBJ1-2,TRBV27,CASSMSTGDRGTYGYTF
18,TRBJ2-1,TRBV4-2,CASSQDLAGGRSYNEQFF
14,TRBJ2-1,TRBV18,CASSGTGAINEQFF
16,TRBJ2-3,TRBV7-3,CASSLWASGATDTQYF
16,TRBJ2-6,TRBV6-4,CASSGTSGSGANVLTF